This TCR beta chain was documented in a study of cytomegalovirus exposure and HLA in healthy donors. General study findings and limits: Most TCR sequences showed up rarely, but some public TCRs showed up in many donors. Versus the roughly 690-donor mean, an Asian-associated ancestry cluster reportedly showed fewer N-insertions in a later analysis. Later analysis indicated greater clonal expansion among HLA-associated TCR beta chains than among equally common other chains.

The CDR3 loop spans 17 amino acids. Germline V gene sequence: CDR1 SSHAT, CDR2 FNYEAQ (reference sequence). A remark on this clone: What it binds is unknown. The junction departs from the called germline gene at one end, perhaps through a read error.

PCR primers comprised 60 Vbeta and 13 Jbeta primers. Produced via immunoSEQ multiplex PCR; TCRdb's table is partial and in-frame only. Of more than 130,000 clones listed, around four fifths are singletons. This clonotype was obtained from a man in his thirties or forties in good health and CMV-seronegative. The rearrangement joins TRBV7-7 to TRBJ2-1; the match to TRBD2 covers 9 bases. Sequencing input: PBMCs. CDR3 sequence (DNA): TGTGCTAGCAAACTATCAGCTGGCGCGGGGGGGGACAATGAGCAGTTCTTC. It yields the protein CASKLSAGAGGDNEQFF.